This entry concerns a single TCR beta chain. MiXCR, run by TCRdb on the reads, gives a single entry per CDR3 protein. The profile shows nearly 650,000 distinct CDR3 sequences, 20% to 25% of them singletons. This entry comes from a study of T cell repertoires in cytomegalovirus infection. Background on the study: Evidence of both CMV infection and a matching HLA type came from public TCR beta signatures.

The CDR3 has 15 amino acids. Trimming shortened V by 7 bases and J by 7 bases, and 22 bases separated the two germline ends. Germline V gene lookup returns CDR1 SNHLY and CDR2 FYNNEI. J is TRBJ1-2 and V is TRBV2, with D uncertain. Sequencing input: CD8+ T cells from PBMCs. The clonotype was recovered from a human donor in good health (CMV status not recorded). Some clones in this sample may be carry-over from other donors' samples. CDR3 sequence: CASTEIDGLVAGYTF. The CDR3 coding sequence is TGTGCCAGCACCGAGATTGACGGTCTGGTCGCTGGCTACACCTTC. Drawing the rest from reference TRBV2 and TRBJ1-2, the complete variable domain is EPEVTQTPSHQVTQMGQEVILRCVPISNHLYFYWYRQILGQKVEFLVSFYNNEISEKSEIFDDQFSVERPDGSNFTLKIRSTKLEDSAMYFCASTEIDGLVAGYTFGSGTRLTVV.